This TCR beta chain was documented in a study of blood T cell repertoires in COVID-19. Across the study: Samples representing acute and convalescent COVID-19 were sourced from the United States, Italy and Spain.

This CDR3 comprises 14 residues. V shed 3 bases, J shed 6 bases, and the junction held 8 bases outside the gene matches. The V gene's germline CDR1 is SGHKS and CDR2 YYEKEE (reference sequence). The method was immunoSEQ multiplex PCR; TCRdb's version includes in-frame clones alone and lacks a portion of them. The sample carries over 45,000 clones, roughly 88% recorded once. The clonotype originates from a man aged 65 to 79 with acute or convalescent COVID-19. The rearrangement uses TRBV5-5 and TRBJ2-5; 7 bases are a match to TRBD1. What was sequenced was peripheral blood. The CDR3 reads CASSSTGTEQTQYF. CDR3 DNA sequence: TGTGCCAGCAGCTCGACAGGGACCGAGCAGACCCAGTACTTC.